These 16 T cell receptor beta chains were all obtained from the same sample, sequenced in a study of blood T cell repertoires in COVID-19. Sequencing used immunoSEQ multiplex PCR; TCRdb keeps in-frame clones, though not all of them. The table shows 150,000 to 200,000 clones, with roughly four fifths occurring only once. The sequencing input was peripheral blood. All receptors come from a woman between 65 and 79 years old with COVID-19, enrolled during active disease.

The V call is TRBV5-4, the J call TRBJ2-7; TRBD2 matches 8 bases. V shed 0 bases, J shed 10 bases, and the junction held 12 bases outside the gene matches. Germline V gives CDR1 SGHNT, CDR2 YYREEE (reference sequence). This CDR3 is built from 15 residues. CDR3 sequence (DNA): TGTGCCAGCAGCTTGGCCGGTAGCGGGACCGCGATCCAGTACTTC. Its translation: CASSLAGSGTAIQYF.

This sequence joins TRBV27 and TRBJ1-6; tentative D call: TRBD1 (5 bases). CDR1 and CDR2 from the germline V gene are MNHEY and SMNVEV (reference sequence). Between the trimmed V and J ends, which lost 6 bases and 7 bases, there was a span of 19 bases. This CDR3 contains 16 residues. CDR3 loop: CASSLGWGRINSPLHF. The CDR3 nucleotides are TGTGCCAGCAGCCTAGGTTGGGGGAGGATCAATTCACCCCTCCACTTT.

The chain uses TRBV12-3 or TRBV12-4 and TRBJ1-1, with TRBD1 as a possible D gene (5 bases). V was pared by 1 base and J by 11 bases, with 11 bases between. The CDR3 has 12 amino acids. In nucleotides, the CDR3 is TGTGCCAGCAGTTTAGAGTCAGGGAATGCTTTCTTT. Translating gives CASSLESGNAFF.

The chain employs TRBV10-3 and TRBJ2-1; a weak D match, TRBD2 (6 bases). CDR1 and CDR2 (germline): ENHRY, SYGVKD. The CDR3 runs to 12 residues. V shed 8 bases and J shed 6 bases, with 11 bases lying between them. The CDR3 protein is CAIGGEFNEQFF. In nucleotides, the CDR3 is TGTGCCATCGGAGGGGAATTCAATGAGCAGTTCTTC.

J is TRBJ2-5 and V is TRBV11-2, with D maybe TRBD2 (6 bases). Germline V gives CDR1 SGHAT, CDR2 FQNNGV. The CDR3 totals 14 residues. With 5 bases removed from V and 4 bases from J, the gap between germline ends came to 14 bases. The CDR3 region has the DNA TGTGCCAGCAGCCCCATCGGGAGTGCAGAGACCCAGTACTTC. Its protein product is CASSPIGSAETQYF.

The sample holds a few counts of this clone. This sequence joins TRBV7-9 and TRBJ1-5, with D perhaps matching TRBD1 (6 bases). CDR1 and CDR2 (germline): SEHNR, FQNEAQ (reference sequence). V lost 6 bases and J lost 0, with 12 bases in between. The CDR3 runs 15 residues. The CDR3 loop is CASSPGATSNQPQHF. The CDR3 region has the DNA TGTGCCAGCAGTCCAGGGGCCACTAGCAATCAGCCCCAGCATTTT. The full variable domain, rest sourced from reference TRBV7-9 and TRBJ1-5, is DTGVSQNPRHKITKRGQNVTFRCDPISEHNRLYWYRQTLGQGPEFLTYFQNEAQLEKSRLLSDRFSAERPKGSFSTLEIQRTEQGDSAMYLCASSPGATSNQPQHFGDGTRLSIL.

CDR3 coding DNA: TGTGCCAGCAGCCCCCGGGACAGGGGTTTCTCTGGGGCCAACGTCCTGACTTTC. As protein: CASSPRDRGFSGANVLTF. This chain links TRBV7-2 with TRBJ2-6, with TRBD1 identical over 10 bases. V was pared by 5 bases and J by 0 bases, with 7 bases of the junction left unmatched. The germline CDR1 and CDR2 sequences are SGHTA and FQGNSA. The CDR3 sequence is 18 residues long. Complete variable domain (other parts from reference TRBV7-2 and TRBJ2-6): GAGVSQSPSNKVTEKGKDVELRCDPISGHTALYWYRQSLGQGLEFLIYFQGNSAPDKSGLPSDRFSAERTGGSVSTLTIQRTQQEDSAVYLCASSPRDRGFSGANVLTFGAGSRLTVL.

V and J are TRBV7-9 and TRBJ1-2; D gene uncertain. The CDR3 sequence is 14 residues long. V was shortened by 1 base and J by 0 bases, with 6 bases between the two germline ends. Germline CDR1 and CDR2: SEHNR and FQNEAQ (reference sequence). The CDR3 protein is CASSLEGANYGYTF. The CDR3 nucleotides read TGTGCCAGCAGCTTAGAAGGAGCTAACTATGGCTACACCTTC.

The chain couples TRBV6-5 to TRBJ1-4, with D possibly TRBD1 on 6 matching bases. V dropped 4 bases and J dropped 5 bases, with 11 bases sitting between them. Germline CDR1 and CDR2: MNHEY and SVGAGI. This CDR3 is built from 14 residues. The CDR3 DNA reads TGTGCCAGCAGTTTCTTCGGACAGAATGAAAAACTGTTTTTT. Translated, it gives CASSFFGQNEKLFF.

This clone has just one count. The J gene is TRBJ1-6, the V gene TRBV10-1, with 11 positions matching TRBD1. The germline V gene encodes CDR1 WNHNN and CDR2 SYGVQD (reference sequence). This CDR3 has 15 residues. V lost 5 bases, J lost 13 bases, and 10 bases stayed unmatched. In DNA form, the CDR3 reads TGCGCCAGCAGTCGGGGACAGGGGGTACTGGGGCCCCTCCACTTT. Translated, it gives CASSRGQGVLGPLHF.

V is TRBV3-1 (or the pseudogene TRBV3-2) and J is TRBJ1-6, with D perhaps matching TRBD1 (5 bases). V dropped 1 base and J dropped 7 bases, with 14 bases sitting between them. Germline V lookup: CDR1 LGHDT, CDR2 YNNKEL (reference sequence). There are 16 residues in the CDR3. The CDR3 sequence: CASSQGWGAGNSPLHF. The CDR3 DNA sequence: TGTGCCAGCAGCCAAGGGTGGGGCGCGGGGAATTCACCCCTCCACTTT.

This clone has a handful of counts. V usage is TRBV5-3 and J usage is TRBJ2-2; D call uncertain. TRBV5-3 is noted as an ORF with a role that remains uncertain. Trimming removed 10 bases at V and 2 bases at J, with 6 bases between. This CDR3 has 11 residues. The CDR3 sequence: CAPKNTGELFF. DNA of the CDR3: TGTGCCCCAAAAAACACCGGGGAGCTGTTTTTT.

J is TRBJ2-2 and V is TRBV7-3; perhaps TRBD2 as D (6 bases). Germline V gives CDR1 SGHTA, CDR2 FQGTGA. This CDR3 contains 17 residues. Deletions cut 5 bases from V and 7 bases from J, with 23 bases between. CDR3 sequence (DNA): TGTGCCAGCAGCCCCGCGGGGCGTGGACGTGGGTTCGGGGAGCTGTTTTTT. Translating it yields CASSPAGRGRGFGELFF.

The chain couples TRBV10-2 to TRBJ1-5; no definite D call. The CDR3 covers 14 residues. Germline V lookup: CDR1 WSHSY, CDR2 SAAADI. V dropped 0 bases and J dropped 4 bases, with 7 bases sitting between them. The CDR3 region is CASSESNENQPQHF. Here the CDR3 DNA reads TGCGCCAGCAGTGAGTCGAACGAGAATCAGCCCCAGCATTTT.

The chain recombines TRBV28 with TRBJ1-3; a possible D gene is TRBD1 (5 bases). The CDR3 has 16 amino acids. Germline values: CDR1 MDHEN, CDR2 SYDVKM. Trimming shortened V by 5 bases and J by 4 bases, and 18 bases separated the two germline ends. The CDR3 bases are TGTGCCAGCAGTCCTCCAATCTGGGGGGGAGGAAACACCATATATTTT. This translates into CASSPPIWGGGNTIYF.

The chain is built from TRBV7-2 and TRBJ2-7, with 10 positions matching TRBD2. V gave up 2 bases and J gave up 3 bases; unmatched junction bases: 7. Germline CDR1 and CDR2: SGHTA and FQGNSA. CDR3 length: 16 amino acids. The CDR3 protein is CASSLSRTSGIYEQYF. The CDR3 DNA follows: TGTGCCAGCAGCTTATCGCGGACTAGCGGCATCTACGAGCAGTACTTC.